A selection of T cell receptor beta chains follows, all from one sample in a study of beta chain features in type 1 diabetes. Here immunoSEQ multiplex PCR was the method, and the copy in TCRdb shows in-frame clones only, minus some. This sample yields roughly 150,000 clones, of which around 9.7% are seen a single time; 0.7% belongs to the top ten. Sequencing was performed on central memory CD4+ T cells from blood. These receptors were collected from a woman younger than 45 with type 1 diabetes. The CDR3 runs from the conserved cysteine through the conserved F or W. Each record gives: V gene, clone size, J gene, CDR3 length, D gene, CDR3 DNA, CDR3 protein. A D gene is named only where the DNA matches it firmly. Clone size is given for some rows only: seen once, a few or many times, or a class if the clone is expanded.

V: TRBV4-1
size: .
J: TRBJ1-2
length: 18
D: TRBD1
DNA: TGCGCCAGCAGCCAAAGTAGCGACAGAGGGGGCCTCCTAGTCGGCTACACCTTC
CDR3: CASSQSSDRGGLLVGYTF

V: TRBV11-3
size: few
J: TRBJ2-3
length: 13
D: .
DNA: TGTGCCAGCGCTAGCCCTAGCACAGATACGCAGTATTTT
CDR3: CASASPSTDTQYF

V: TRBV6-1
size: few
J: TRBJ2-5
length: 16
D: TRBD2
DNA: TGTGCCAGCAGTGGCTGGGGGCGGGAGGGCCGGGAGACCCAGTACTTC
CDR3: CASSGWGREGRETQYF

V: TRBV6-6
size: .
J: TRBJ1-1
length: 15
D: .
DNA: TGTGCCAGCAGTTACTCCGGCAGGCTGAACACTGAAGCTTTCTTT
CDR3: CASSYSGRLNTEAFF

V: TRBV7-2
size: few
J: TRBJ2-7
length: 15
D: TRBD1
DNA: TGTGCCAGCAGCCCACAGGGGACAGGGACCTACGAGCAGTACTTC
CDR3: CASSPQGTGTYEQYF

V: TRBV30
size: few
J: TRBJ1-5
length: 14
D: TRBD1
DNA: TGTGCCTGGACCGAGACAGGGGTTAATCAGCCCCAGCATTTT
CDR3: CAWTETGVNQPQHF

V: TRBV20-1
size: .
J: TRBJ1-2
length: 11
D: .
DNA: TGCAGTGCTAGAGGGGGGGATGGCTACACCTTC
CDR3: CSARGGDGYTF

V: TRBV9
size: .
J: TRBJ2-1
length: 13
D: .
DNA: TGTGCCAGCAGCGTCGGGGTGAGCAATGAGCAGTTCTTC
CDR3: CASSVGVSNEQFF

V: TRBV5-4
size: once
J: TRBJ1-2
length: 16
D: .
DNA: TGTGCCAGCAGCCTATACCCGGGACATACGACCTATGGCTACACCTTC
CDR3: CASSLYPGHTTYGYTF

V: TRBV15
size: few
J: TRBJ1-1
length: 15
D: .
DNA: TGTGCCACCAGCAGAGATGTCGGTAAGAACACTGAAGCTTTCTTT
CDR3: CATSRDVGKNTEAFF

V: TRBV11-2
size: few
J: TRBJ2-7
length: 13
D: .
DNA: TGTGCCAGCACGGGAACAGATAATTACGAGCAGTACTTC
CDR3: CASTGTDNYEQYF

V: TRBV5-1
size: .
J: TRBJ2-7
length: 16
D: TRBD1
DNA: TGCGCCAGCAAAGGACAGGGCGGTCCCAGAACCTACGAGCAGTACTTC
CDR3: CASKGQGGPRTYEQYF

V: TRBV7-3
size: few
J: TRBJ2-5
length: 15
D: TRBD2
DNA: TGTGCCAGCAGCTTCGCGGGGGGCGCGATAGAGACCCAGTACTTC
CDR3: CASSFAGGAIETQYF

V: TRBV5-4
size: .
J: TRBJ1-2
length: 15
D: .
DNA: TGTGCCAGCAGGACCCAGGCAGGGTCTAACTATGGCTACACCTTC
CDR3: CASRTQAGSNYGYTF

V: TRBV25-1
size: few
J: TRBJ2-5
length: 16
D: .
DNA: TGTGCCAGCAGTGAAGGGACAAGGGGGTACCAAGAGACCCAGTACTTC
CDR3: CASSEGTRGYQETQYF

V: TRBV5-1
size: few
J: TRBJ2-2
length: 14
D: .
DNA: TGCGCCAGCAGGTGGCAGGGCCCCACCGGGGAGCTGTTTTTT
CDR3: CASRWQGPTGELFF

V: TRBV30
size: few
J: TRBJ1-1
length: 15
D: TRBD1
DNA: TGTGCCTGGAGTTACCTGGGACAGAGGAACACTGAAGCTTTCTTT
CDR3: CAWSYLGQRNTEAFF

V: TRBV11-2
size: few
J: TRBJ2-7
length: 14
D: .
DNA: TGTGCCAGCAGCCCCACAACGGGGTCCTACGAGCAGTACTTC
CDR3: CASSPTTGSYEQYF

V: TRBV19
size: .
J: TRBJ2-3
length: 15
D: TRBD1
DNA: TGTGCCAGCACAAGGACAGGGAGGAACACAGATACGCAGTATTTT
CDR3: CASTRTGRNTDTQYF

V: TRBV7-8
size: .
J: TRBJ2-7
length: 12
D: .
DNA: TGTGCCAGCAGCCCATCGGGTTACGAGCAGTACTTC
CDR3: CASSPSGYEQYF